This T cell receptor beta chain is from a study of blood T cell repertoires in COVID-19. TCRdb's copy holds only in-frame clones and misses some; the assay was immunoSEQ multiplex PCR. The table has approximately 300,000 clones, approximately 84% seen once; the top ten hold around 4.6%. Germline V lookup: CDR1 SEHNR, CDR2 FQNEAQ (reference sequence). Trimming pared 5 bases from V and 7 bases from J, leaving 15 bases between. CDR3 length equals 13 residues. The chain joins TRBV7-9 to TRBJ2-7; D possibly corresponds to TRBD2 (6 bases). This receptor was obtained from a man aged 25-45 years who had recovered from COVID-19. The sequenced sample was PBMCs or T cells enriched from blood (not recorded which). CDR3 sequence reads: CASSPRTAGEQYF. The CDR3 nucleotides are TGTGCCAGCAGCCCCCGGACTGCGGGGGAGCAGTACTTC. Supplemented by reference TRBV7-9 and TRBJ2-7, the full variable domain reads DTGVSQNPRHKITKRGQNVTFRCDPISEHNRLYWYRQTLGQGPEFLTYFQNEAQLEKSRLLSDRFSAERPKGSFSTLEIQRTEQGDSAMYLCASSPRTAGEQYFGPGTRLTVT.